One and the same sample provided the 23 T cell receptor beta chains below, sequenced in a study of T cells in narcolepsy. This table comes from immunoSEQ multiplex PCR, and its TCRdb copy is limited to in-frame clones, with some not included. The top ten clones hold around 0.92% of a sample with about 29,000 clones, approximately 89% of them seen once. Sequenced: memory (CD45RA-) CD4+ T cells from blood. The receptors come from a human donor in good health.

The chain couples TRBV4-1 to TRBJ1-1; no clear D. This CDR3 spans 14 amino acids. Trimming removed 6 bases at V and 1 base at J, with 12 bases between. The germline gives CDR1 MGHRA, CDR2 YSYEKL. CDR3 in amino acids: CASRGVLRNTEAFF. As DNA, the CDR3 is TGCGCCAGCAGGGGAGTCTTGCGGAACACTGAAGCTTTCTTT.

CDR3 DNA: TGTGCCAGCAGTGAAGCGGGGTCGAGGGGCTGGGAGCCCCAGCATTTT. Translation: CASSEAGSRGWEPQHF. The rearrangement joins TRBV6-1 to TRBJ1-5; the D gene is possibly TRBD1 (5 bases). V lost 0 bases and J lost 8, with 17 bases in between. The V gene's germline CDR1 is MNHNS and CDR2 SASEGT. The CDR3 totals 16 residues.

The CDR3 DNA follows: TGTGCCAGCAGCTTAGCGACGGTGGCGGGAGGGCACGAGCAGTACTTC. It yields the protein CASSLATVAGGHEQYF. This chain uses TRBV7-2 with TRBJ2-5; the match to TRBD2 covers 9 bases. The DNA end favors TRBJ2-7, so the J call may be wrong. The CDR3 is 16 residues long. Germline V gives CDR1 SGHTA, CDR2 FQGNSA.

The chain is built from TRBV7-8 and TRBJ2-1, with TRBD1 matching over 9 bases. The CDR3 is 15 amino acids. Trimming took 2 bases from V and 6 from J; bases not matched to a gene: 5. The germline CDR1 and CDR2 sequences are SGHVS and FQNEAQ. The CDR3 here is CASSLSTGGFNEQFF. CDR3 sequence (DNA): TGTGCCAGCAGCTTAAGTACAGGGGGCTTCAATGAGCAGTTCTTC.

The V and J genes are TRBV5-4 and TRBJ1-4, with 10 positions matching TRBD1. Trimming took 0 bases from V and 3 from J; bases not matched to a gene: 5. The CDR3 runs 17 residues. Germline CDR1 SGHNT, CDR2 YYREEE (reference sequence). The CDR3 DNA reads TGTGCCAGCAGCTTGGGTGGGACAGGGGCTGCTAATGAAAAACTGTTTTTT. The encoded protein is CASSLGGTGAANEKLFF.

The chain is built from TRBV2 and TRBJ1-1; D remains ambiguous. This CDR3 has 10 amino acids. Germline V lookup: CDR1 SNHLY, CDR2 FYNNEI. V lost 7 bases, J lost 6 bases, and 6 bases lay in between. This CDR3 reads CASTQSEAFF. The CDR3 DNA reads TGTGCCAGCACCCAGTCTGAAGCTTTCTTT.

The rearrangement joins TRBV19 to TRBJ2-1; D remains unclear. Germline V gene sequence: CDR1 LNHDA, CDR2 SQIVND (reference sequence). V was clipped by 7 bases and J by 0 bases, with 13 bases between them. The CDR3 consists of 15 residues. The CDR3 protein is CASNPDSSSYNEQFF. The DNA for the CDR3 is TGTGCCAGTAATCCAGACTCTAGCTCCTACAATGAGCAGTTCTTC.

V and J are TRBV5-5 and TRBJ2-2; D unresolved. Germline V gives CDR1 SGHKS, CDR2 YYEKEE (reference sequence). Trimming pared 0 bases from V and 1 base from J, leaving 10 bases between. There are 16 residues in the CDR3. CDR3 sequence reads: CASSLVAARNTGELFF. The DNA for the CDR3 is TGTGCCAGCAGCTTGGTGGCCGCGAGGAACACCGGGGAGCTGTTTTTT. The full variable domain, with the rest looked up from reference TRBV5-5 and TRBJ2-2, is DAGVTQSPTHLIKTRGQQVTLRCSPISGHKSVSWYQQVLGQGPQFIFQYYEKEERGRGNFPDRFSARQFPNYSSELNVNALLLGDSALYLCASSLVAARNTGELFFGEGSRLTVL.

The V gene is TRBV6-5, the J gene TRBJ2-5; 15 positions match TRBD2. There are 15 residues in the CDR3. V gave up 6 bases and J gave up 5 bases; unmatched junction bases: 4. Per germline, CDR1 MNHEY and CDR2 SVGAGI. As DNA, the CDR3 is TGTGCCAGCAGCCGGACTAGCGGGGGGGCCGAGACCCAGTACTTC. Protein product: CASSRTSGGAETQYF.

The CDR3 DNA reads as TGTGCCTGGAGAGGCAGACCTGGGATAGATACGCAGTATTTT. Translation: CAWRGRPGIDTQYF. This chain connects TRBV30 to TRBJ2-3; the D is unclear. Trimming pared 3 bases from V and 5 bases from J, leaving 15 bases between. Germline CDR1 reads GTSNPN; CDR2 reads SVGIG (reference sequence). The CDR3 spans 14 residues.

This clone was counted once. The chain uses TRBV27 and TRBJ2-2; D might be TRBD1 or TRBD2, each matching 5 bases. V was shortened by 5 bases and J by 0 bases, with 13 bases between the two germline ends. The CDR3 is 16 residues long. Germline-derived CDR1 and CDR2 are MNHEY and SMNVEV (reference sequence). The CDR3 DNA reads as TGTGCCAGCAGTCTAACCGGGACGGCGAACACCGGGGAGCTGTTTTTT. Protein product: CASSLTGTANTGELFF.

V and J are TRBV18 and TRBJ2-1; D is ambiguous. The germline V gene encodes CDR1 KGHSH and CDR2 LQKENI. The length of the CDR3 is 14 residues. V was cut by 1 base and J by 3 bases, with 7 bases left in between. This chain's CDR3 is CASSPLQNYNEQFF. Written as DNA, the CDR3 is TGTGCCAGCTCACCACTACAGAACTACAATGAGCAGTTCTTC.

J is TRBJ2-1 and V is TRBV7-2, with D uncertain. V dropped 1 base and J dropped 0 bases, with 7 bases sitting between them. The CDR3 runs 15 residues. The germline gives CDR1 SGHTA, CDR2 FQGNSA. CDR3 DNA: TGTGCCAGCAGCTTAGACTCAAGCTCCTACAATGAGCAGTTCTTC. Translated: CASSLDSSSYNEQFF. Looking up the rest from reference TRBV7-2 and TRBJ2-1 gives the full variable domain: GAGVSQSPSNKVTEKGKDVELRCDPISGHTALYWYRQSLGQGLEFLIYFQGNSAPDKSGLPSDRFSAERTGGSVSTLTIQRTQQEDSAVYLCASSLDSSSYNEQFFGPGTRLTVL.

The chain carries TRBV12-1 and TRBJ1-3. TRBV12-1 is given as a pseudogene. This CDR3 is 14 amino acids long. The CDR3 loop reads CAGKEGRVVNTIYF. CDR3 nucleotides: TGTGCCGGAAAGGAGGGCAGGGTGGTAAACACCATATATTTT.

The genes are TRBV28 and TRBJ1-4; 8 bases align to TRBD1. V was pared by 6 bases and J by 8 bases, with 5 bases of the junction left unmatched. The CDR3 is made up of 13 amino acids. Germline CDR1 MDHEN, CDR2 SYDVKM. For the CDR3, the DNA is TGTGCCAGCAGAGACAGGGGAAGGGAAAAACTGTTTTTT. Its protein is CASRDRGREKLFF.

Comments on this clone: Sequence at one end of the junction differs from germline and may be a read error. The chain is built from TRBV5-1 and TRBJ1-2; tentative D call: TRBD1 (6 bases). Germline CDR1 is SGHRS and CDR2 is YFSETQ. The CDR3 contains 15 residues. The CDR3 nucleotides read TGTGCCAGCAGCTTACCCTCAGGTGCGGGGGCCGGCTACACCTTC. It encodes CASSLPSGAGAGYTF.

The J gene is TRBJ2-7, the V gene TRBV18; D is ambiguous. V shed 0 bases and J shed 2 bases, with 8 bases lying between them. CDR1 and CDR2 (germline): KGHSH, LQKENI. The CDR3 length is 14 residues. CDR3: CASSPPSGAYEQYF. CDR3 nucleotide sequence: TGTGCCAGCTCACCACCGTCCGGAGCCTACGAGCAGTACTTC.

The V call is TRBV7-6, the J call TRBJ1-3, with unresolved D. The CDR3 spans 17 residues. Germline V gene sequence: CDR1 SGHVS, CDR2 FNYEAQ. The germline V and J ends were trimmed by 5 bases and 0 bases, with 17 bases remaining between them. CDR3 coding DNA: TGTGCCAGCAGCCCTTTGTCCGGTCCGAGCTCTGGAAACACCATATATTTT. Its protein product is CASSPLSGPSSGNTIYF.

The V call is TRBV30, the J call TRBJ2-7, with D possibly being TRBD2 (5 bases). Between the trimmed V and J ends, which lost 0 bases and 6 bases, there was a span of 12 bases. CDR3 length: 13 residues. Germline CDR1 is GTSNPN and CDR2 is SVGIG (reference sequence). CDR3 bases: TGTGCCTGGAGTGTTTGGTTAGCGCGCGAGCAGTACTTC. Residues: CAWSVWLAREQYF.

This chain links TRBV7-2 with TRBJ1-2, with D maybe TRBD1 (5 bases). CDR3 length equals 13 residues. Trimming stripped 4 bases from V and 4 bases from J, with 10 bases between. In germline, CDR1 is SGHTA, CDR2 FQGNSA. The CDR3 loop is CASSSRGAYGYTF. DNA for the CDR3: TGTGCCAGCAGCTCCCGGGGCGCCTATGGCTACACCTTC. Variable domain in full (rest from reference TRBV7-2 and TRBJ1-2): GAGVSQSPSNKVTEKGKDVELRCDPISGHTALYWYRQSLGQGLEFLIYFQGNSAPDKSGLPSDRFSAERTGGSVSTLTIQRTQQEDSAVYLCASSSRGAYGYTFGSGTRLTVV.

This clone was observed a single time. V usage is TRBV7-9 and J usage is TRBJ1-6; no clear D gene. Germline V gives CDR1 SEHNR, CDR2 FQNEAQ (reference sequence). Trimming took off 5 bases at V and 3 bases at J, with 14 bases between the two ends. The CDR3 sequence is 16 residues long. CDR3: CASSLGRTRYNSPLHF. CDR3 nucleotide sequence: TGTGCCAGCAGCCTTGGACGGACCCGCTATAATTCACCCCTCCACTTT.

V usage is TRBV4-1 and J usage is TRBJ1-2, with 10 bases fitting TRBD1. Per germline, CDR1 MGHRA and CDR2 YSYEKL. The V gene end was trimmed by 5 bases and the J gene end by 8 bases; junction bases not matched to a gene: 8. The CDR3 loop spans 14 amino acids. Here the CDR3 reads CASSFPTGGDGYTF. The CDR3 DNA reads as TGCGCCAGCAGCTTCCCGACAGGGGGCGACGGCTACACCTTC.

The chain uses TRBV7-8 and TRBJ1-2; possibly TRBD1 for D (5 bases). V was pared by 0 bases and J by 8 bases, with 7 bases between. Germline V gene sequence: CDR1 SGHVS, CDR2 FQNEAQ. The CDR3 is 12 residues long. CDR3: CASSLAGDGYTF. As DNA, the CDR3 is TGTGCCAGCAGCTTAGCTGGGGACGGCTACACCTTC.